The next 25 T cell receptor beta chains were all read from a single sample in a study of cytotoxic CD8 clonotypes in ibrutinib-treated CLL. Only in-frame clones appear in the TCRdb table, and some are missing; sequencing was by immunoSEQ multiplex PCR. The data show 150,000 or so clones, 79% seen once. The material was PBMCs, obtained after 12 months of ibrutinib treatment. The receptor source for this set is a human donor with chronic lymphocytic leukemia.

The chain joins TRBV25-1 to TRBJ2-1; 10 nucleotides match TRBD1. V dropped 7 bases and J dropped 7; count of bases not matched to a gene: 7. Germline V gene data show CDR1 as MGHDK and CDR2 as SYGVNS. There are 14 residues in the CDR3. The chain's CDR3 is CASTRQGARNEQFF. DNA for the CDR3: TGTGCCAGCACAAGACAGGGGGCGCGAAATGAGCAGTTCTTC. Complete variable domain (other parts from reference TRBV25-1 and TRBJ2-1): EADIYQTPRYLVIGTGKKITLECSQTMGHDKMYWYQQDPGMELHLIHYSYGVNSTEKGDLSSESTVSRIRTEHFPLTLESARPSHTSQYLCASTRQGARNEQFFGPGTRLTVL.

Details on this clone: This sample includes further DNA sequences coding for the same CDR3. V and J are TRBV7-2 and TRBJ1-2, with 7 bases aligning to TRBD1. Germline V gene sequence: CDR1 SGHTA, CDR2 FQGNSA. The CDR3 sequence is 14 residues long. The junction had 4 bases not matched to a gene; V was cut back by 1 base and J by 5 bases. CDR3 sequence (DNA): TGTGCCAGCAGCTTAGGCCCAGGGGGATATGGCTACACCTTC. Protein sequence: CASSLGPGGYGYTF.

The rearrangement joins TRBV27 to TRBJ2-7, with D uncertain. V was cut by 4 bases and J by 4 bases, with 14 bases left in between. The CDR3 runs 14 residues. Germline CDR1 and CDR2: MNHEY and SMNVEV (reference sequence). CDR3: CASSSTENWYEQYF. The CDR3 DNA is TGTGCCAGCAGTTCCACAGAGAATTGGTACGAGCAGTACTTC.

The rearrangement links TRBV5-1 to TRBJ1-5; D call uncertain. The CDR3 contains 13 residues. Per germline, CDR1 SGHRS and CDR2 YFSETQ. Between the trimmed V and J ends, which lost 2 bases and 2 bases, there was a span of 5 bases. The CDR3 here is CASSLRGNQPQHF. CDR3 DNA sequence: TGCGCCAGCAGCTTACGGGGCAATCAGCCCCAGCATTTT.

This clone was seen only once. The CDR3 DNA follows: TGCGCCAGCAGCAGCGGGAGGAGGAAGTACAATGAGCAGTTCTTC. Residues: CASSSGRRKYNEQFF. The chain combines TRBV23-1 with TRBJ2-1; 9 bases are shared with TRBD2. TRBV23-1 is reported as an ORF; its role is uncertain. After removal of 6 bases from V and 4 bases from J, the junction contained 7 bases not matched to a gene. The CDR3 is 15 residues long.

The chain uses TRBV5-1 and TRBJ1-4; a possible D gene is TRBD1 (5 bases). Germline V gene sequence: CDR1 SGHRS, CDR2 YFSETQ. The CDR3 runs 15 residues. Trimming pared 4 bases from V and 0 bases from J, leaving 10 bases between. DNA for the CDR3: TGCGCCAGCAGCACCCAGGGTGCAACTAATGAAAAACTGTTTTTT. Protein sequence: CASSTQGATNEKLFF. Filled out from reference TRBV5-1 and TRBJ1-4, the complete variable domain reads KAGVTQTPRYLIKTRGQQVTLSCSPISGHRSVSWYQQTPGQGLQFLFEYFSETQRNKGNFPGRFSGRQFSNSRSEMNVSTLELGDSALYLCASSTQGATNEKLFFGSGTQLSVL.

The chain couples TRBV5-4 to TRBJ1-4; D gene unclear. The V gene lost 0 bases and the J gene lost 5 bases, with 5 bases spanning the gap. The germline V gene has CDR1 SGHNT and CDR2 YYREEE (reference sequence). The CDR3 has 13 amino acids. CDR3 residues: CASSLDSNEKLFF. The CDR3 coding sequence is TGTGCCAGCAGCTTGGATTCCAATGAAAAACTGTTTTTT.

This chain connects TRBV7-2 to TRBJ2-7, with D perhaps being TRBD1 or TRBD2 (5 bases each). Germline lookup yields CDR1 SGHTA and CDR2 FQGNSA. Trimming shortened V by 1 base and J by 3 bases, and 13 bases separated the two germline ends. The CDR3 runs to 15 residues. The CDR3 here is CASSLDRWEFYEQYF. The CDR3 nucleotides read TGTGCCAGCAGCTTAGACAGGTGGGAGTTCTACGAGCAGTACTTC.

J is TRBJ1-2 and V is TRBV30, with 10 bases fitting TRBD1. V lost 1 base and J lost 6; bases outside the gene matches: 2. The CDR3 covers 13 residues. In germline, CDR1 is GTSNPN, CDR2 SVGIG (reference sequence). The CDR3 DNA follows: TGTGCCTGGAGTGGTGGGACAGGGGATGGCTACACCTTC. Translating gives CAWSGGTGDGYTF.

This rearrangement joins TRBV13 to TRBJ2-5; D gene unclear. The V gene's germline CDR1 is PRHDT and CDR2 FYEKMQ (reference sequence). The CDR3 loop spans 14 amino acids. The V end lost 4 bases, the J end lost 1 base, and 10 bases lay between the germline ends. DNA for the CDR3: TGTGCCAGCAGCTCAGGTACAGTCCAAGAGACCCAGTACTTC. Its protein product is CASSSGTVQETQYF.

The V call is TRBV7-6, the J call TRBJ1-2, with 9 bases matching TRBD1. The ends lost 6 bases at V and 2 bases at J; junction bases unmatched: 7. The CDR3 loop spans 15 amino acids. Germline loops: CDR1 SGHVS, CDR2 FNYEAQ. The CDR3 loop reads CASSPPGQGNYGYTF. The CDR3 bases are TGTGCCAGCAGTCCTCCGGGACAGGGAAACTATGGCTACACCTTC.

The chain links TRBV18 to TRBJ2-5; 10 positions match TRBD2. CDR1 is KGHSH, CDR2 LQKENI, per germline. V lost 6 bases and J lost 5; bases outside the gene matches: 21. The CDR3 totals 19 residues. This CDR3 is CASSHSGTSAYLDAETQYF. The CDR3 region has the DNA TGTGCCAGCTCTCATTCCGGGACTAGCGCCTACCTAGATGCTGAGACCCAGTACTTC.

The rearrangement uses TRBV2 and TRBJ2-2; TRBD2 matches 13 bases. Germline loops: CDR1 SNHLY, CDR2 FYNNEI. This CDR3 comprises 19 residues. Trimming removed 4 bases from V and 1 base from J; junction bases left unmatched: 9. CDR3: CASSGLAGGGSENTGELFF. The CDR3 region has the DNA TGTGCCAGCAGTGGACTAGCGGGAGGTGGATCCGAGAACACCGGGGAGCTGTTTTTT. Full variable domain (missing parts from reference TRBV2 and TRBJ2-2): EPEVTQTPSHQVTQMGQEVILRCVPISNHLYFYWYRQILGQKVEFLVSFYNNEISEKSEIFDDQFSVERPDGSNFTLKIRSTKLEDSAMYFCASSGLAGGGSENTGELFFGEGSRLTVL.

This chain uses TRBV7-9 with TRBJ1-3, with no clear D. The germline CDR1 and CDR2 sequences are SEHNR and FQNEAQ (reference sequence). The CDR3 sequence is 13 residues long. V lost 5 bases to trimming and J lost 2 bases, with 7 bases between them. CDR3 DNA sequence: TGTGCCAGCAGCCTCACGACTGGAAACACCATATATTTT. Its protein is CASSLTTGNTIYF.

The chain recombines TRBV28 with TRBJ1-5; D is unresolved. The CDR3 is 11 residues long. Germline values: CDR1 MDHEN, CDR2 SYDVKM. V shed 8 bases and J shed 1 base, with 3 bases lying between them. The CDR3 nucleotides are TGTGCCAGCCACAGCAATCAGCCCCAGCATTTT. Amino acid sequence: CASHSNQPQHF.

The V and J genes are TRBV4-3 and TRBJ2-1, with 11 bases lining up with TRBD2. Germline CDR1 LGHNA, CDR2 YSLEER. The V segment lost 0 bases and the J segment 3 bases; nucleotides outside the gene matches: 10. There are 19 residues in the CDR3. Here the CDR3 reads CASSQDGYSGRANYNEQFF. CDR3 nucleotides: TGCGCCAGCAGCCAAGATGGGTATAGCGGGAGGGCCAACTACAATGAGCAGTTCTTC.

This clone turned up a few times. The V gene is TRBV23-1, the J gene TRBJ1-1, with D unresolved. TRBV23-1 is filed as an ORF, its function uncertain. The CDR3 has 15 residues. The V end was cut by 0 bases, the J end by 1 base, with 9 bases between. Here the CDR3 DNA reads TGCGCCAGCAGTCAATCGGAGACCAAGAACACTGAAGCTTTCTTT. Translation: CASSQSETKNTEAFF.

This clone was detected only once. The chain is built from TRBV4-3 and TRBJ2-1; D unclear. The CDR3 loop spans 14 amino acids. Germline V lookup: CDR1 LGHNA, CDR2 YSLEER. The V end was cut by 1 base, the J end by 7 bases, with 11 bases between. CDR3 sequence (DNA): TGCGCCAGCAGCCAAGTTCTCTTGGATAATGAGCAGTTCTTC. This encodes CASSQVLLDNEQFF.

This chain joins TRBV7-6 and TRBJ2-5, with TRBD2 identical over 14 bases. The ends lost 3 bases at V and 4 bases at J; junction bases unmatched: 7. Germline-derived CDR1 and CDR2 are SGHVS and FNYEAQ. This CDR3 spans 17 amino acids. In nucleotides, the CDR3 is TGTGCCAGCAGCTTGGGACTAGCGGGAGAAGTTGGAGAGACCCAGTACTTC. This translates into CASSLGLAGEVGETQYF.

The chain is built from TRBV5-5 and TRBJ2-3; 10 bases fit TRBD2. Germline CDR1 is SGHKS and CDR2 is YYEKEE (reference sequence). The junction had 14 bases not matched to a gene; V was cut back by 0 bases and J by 4 bases. This CDR3 spans 19 amino acids. The CDR3 region is CASSLVGSSGSQRPDTQYF. DNA for the CDR3: TGTGCCAGCAGCTTGGTTGGGTCTAGCGGGAGTCAGAGGCCAGATACGCAGTATTTT.

This clone was counted a few times. The genes are TRBV4-1 and TRBJ1-2, with D possibly being TRBD1 (6 bases). V was pared by 1 base and J by 0 bases, with 12 bases between. The CDR3 is 16 amino acids. Germline V gives CDR1 MGHRA, CDR2 YSYEKL. In DNA form, the CDR3 reads TGCGCCAGCAGCCAAGTCTCAGGGGCAACTAACTATGGCTACACCTTC. The encoded protein is CASSQVSGATNYGYTF.

This clone has more than one count but fewer than ten. The chain links TRBV2 to TRBJ2-2; D is ambiguous. The CDR3 totals 10 residues. Deletions cut 9 bases from V and 6 bases from J, with 5 bases between. Germline CDR1 is SNHLY and CDR2 is FYNNEI. Here the CDR3 reads CASQSGELFF. The CDR3 DNA follows: TGTGCCAGTCAATCCGGGGAGCTGTTTTTT. The full variable domain, with the rest looked up from reference TRBV2 and TRBJ2-2, is EPEVTQTPSHQVTQMGQEVILRCVPISNHLYFYWYRQILGQKVEFLVSFYNNEISEKSEIFDDQFSVERPDGSNFTLKIRSTKLEDSAMYFCASQSGELFFGEGSRLTVL.

The rearrangement joins TRBV7-9 to TRBJ2-1, with 8 bases matching TRBD2. This CDR3 is 15 amino acids long. V was pared by 3 bases and J by 10 bases, with 11 bases of the junction left unmatched. Germline V lookup: CDR1 SEHNR, CDR2 FQNEAQ (reference sequence). The CDR3 is CASSLAGTRVEEQFF. DNA for the CDR3: TGTGCCAGCAGCTTGGCCGGGACTAGGGTGGAAGAGCAGTTCTTC.

The J gene is TRBJ2-7, the V gene TRBV11-3; unclear D gene. CDR1 and CDR2 (germline): SGHNT, YENEEA. The CDR3 spans 13 residues. Trimming cost V 5 bases and J 6 bases, with 14 bases left between them. CDR3 sequence reads: CASSPSPVLEQYF. The CDR3 nucleotides are TGTGCCAGCAGCCCCAGTCCTGTTCTCGAGCAGTACTTC.

This chain links TRBV5-4 with TRBJ2-1; 8 positions agree with TRBD2. Germline CDR1 and CDR2: SGHNT and YYREEE (reference sequence). The CDR3 covers 15 residues. With V trimmed by 2 bases and J by 2 bases, 3 bases remained unmatched. DNA for the CDR3: TGTGCCAGCAGCTTCAGCGGGAGACCCTACAATGAGCAGTTCTTC. This encodes CASSFSGRPYNEQFF.